This T cell receptor (beta chain) was retrieved from a study of immune evolution from preneoplasia to lung adenocarcinoma. For this clone: Its antigen is unidentified.

Study observations and caveats: Highest clonality occurred in KRAS-mutant, not EGFR-mutant or double wild-type, nodules.

V was pared by 6 bases and J by 6 bases, with 15 bases between. Germline lookup yields CDR1 SQVTM and CDR2 ANQGSEA. The CDR3 has 13 residues. Libraries were prepared by immunoSEQ multiplex PCR; TCRdb keeps only in-frame clonotypes and omits some of them. The sample has 6,000 to 8,000 clones; approximately 72% are singletons. Between 2014 and 2017, patients underwent resection in Japan or China. V gene TRBV29-1 combines with J gene TRBJ1-5; D is unresolved. The sample consisted of FFPE lung adenocarcinoma in situ tissue. This sequence was found in a donor of 70 years or more with lung adenocarcinoma. Some clones in this sample may be carry-over from other donors' samples. The CDR3 DNA follows: TGCAGCGTGGGGTGGGGTTATACTCAGCCCCAGCATTTT. Amino acids: CSVGWGYTQPQHF.